The clone carrying this T cell receptor (beta chain) showed up just a few times. The antigen is unknown. There are 16 residues in the CDR3. CDR1 and CDR2 (germline): MNHEY, SMNVEV (reference sequence). V shed 4 bases and J 4 bases; nucleotides not matched to a gene: 5. Extraction and reverse transcription of RNA yielded cDNA as the sequencing template. Clones were sequenced by immunoSEQ multiplex PCR, and TCRdb holds only the in-frame ones, with some missing. The sample has roughly 100,000 clones, 55% seen once. This specimen comes from a study of CD8+ T cells in alopecia areata. PBMCs were stained for CD3, CD4 and CD8, and CD4+ and CD8+ T cells were sorted. Study observations and caveats: Mouse data revealed clearer TCR sharing than patient data did, a gap possibly tied to HLA. Sequences from scalp samples also cover resident alphabeta T cells of normal skin. It was lesional scalp, especially alopecia totalis/universalis, that showed higher clonality than normal scalp.

This TCR was sampled from a human donor in good health. This chain connects TRBV27 to TRBJ2-3; 13 bases map to TRBD2. Specimen: CD4+ T cells sorted from blood. CDR3 protein: CASSSTSGGYADTQYF. CDR3 in DNA: TGTGCCAGCAGTTCGACTAGCGGGGGGTACGCAGATACGCAGTATTTT.